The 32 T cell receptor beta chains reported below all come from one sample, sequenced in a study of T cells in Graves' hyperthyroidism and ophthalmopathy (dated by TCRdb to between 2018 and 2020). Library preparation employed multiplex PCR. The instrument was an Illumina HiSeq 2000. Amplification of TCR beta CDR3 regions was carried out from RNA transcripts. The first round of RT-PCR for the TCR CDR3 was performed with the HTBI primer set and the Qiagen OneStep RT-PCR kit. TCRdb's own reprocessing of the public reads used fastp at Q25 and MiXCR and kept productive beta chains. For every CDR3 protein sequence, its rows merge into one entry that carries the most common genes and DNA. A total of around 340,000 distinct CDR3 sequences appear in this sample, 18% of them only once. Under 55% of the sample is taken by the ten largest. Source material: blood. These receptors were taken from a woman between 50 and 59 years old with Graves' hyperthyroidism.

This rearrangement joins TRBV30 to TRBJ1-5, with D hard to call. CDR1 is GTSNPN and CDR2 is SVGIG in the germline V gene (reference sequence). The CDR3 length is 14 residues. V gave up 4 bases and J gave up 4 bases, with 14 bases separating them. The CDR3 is CAWNFGVTNQPQHF. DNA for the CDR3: TGTGCCTGGAACTTTGGGGTTACTAATCAGCCCCAGCATTTT.

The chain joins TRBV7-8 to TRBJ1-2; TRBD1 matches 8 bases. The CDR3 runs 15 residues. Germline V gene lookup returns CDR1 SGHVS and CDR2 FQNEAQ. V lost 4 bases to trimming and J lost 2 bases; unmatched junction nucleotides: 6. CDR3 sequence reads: CASSSRQGLNYGYTF. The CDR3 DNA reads TGTGCCAGCAGCTCAAGACAGGGGTTAAACTATGGCTACACCTTC. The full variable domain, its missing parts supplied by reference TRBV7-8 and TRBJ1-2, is GAGVSQSPRYKVAKRGQDVALRCDPISGHVSLFWYQQALGQGPEFLTYFQNEAQLDKSGLPSDRFFAERPEGSVSTLKIQRTQQEDSAVYLCASSSRQGLNYGYTFGSGTRLTVV.

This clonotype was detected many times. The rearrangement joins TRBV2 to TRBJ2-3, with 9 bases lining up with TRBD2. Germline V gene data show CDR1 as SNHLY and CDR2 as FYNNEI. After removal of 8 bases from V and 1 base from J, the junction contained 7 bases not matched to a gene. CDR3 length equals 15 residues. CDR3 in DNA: TGTGCCAGCGGGGCTAGCGGGACCCGCACAGATACGCAGTATTTT. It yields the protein CASGASGTRTDTQYF.

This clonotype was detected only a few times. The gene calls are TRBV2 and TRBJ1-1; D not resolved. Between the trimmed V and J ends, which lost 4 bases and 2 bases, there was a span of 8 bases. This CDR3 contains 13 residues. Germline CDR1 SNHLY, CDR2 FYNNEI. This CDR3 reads CASSGAQNTEAFF. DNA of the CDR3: TGTGCCAGCAGTGGGGCCCAAAACACTGAAGCTTTCTTT.

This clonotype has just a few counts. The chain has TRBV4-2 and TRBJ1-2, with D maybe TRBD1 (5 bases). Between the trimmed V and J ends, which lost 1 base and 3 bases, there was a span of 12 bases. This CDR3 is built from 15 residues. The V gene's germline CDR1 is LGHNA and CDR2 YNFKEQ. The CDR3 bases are TGTGCCAGCAGCCAAGTCAGCGACAGAGACTATGGCTACACCTTC. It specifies CASSQVSDRDYGYTF.

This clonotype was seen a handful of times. The CDR3 DNA follows: TGTGCCAGCACCCCCGGGGTCGGGAACAATGAGCAGTTCTTC. It yields the protein CASTPGVGNNEQFF. The V call is TRBV5-6, the J call TRBJ2-1; TRBD2 is a possible D gene (5 bases). There are 14 residues in the CDR3. Per the germline V gene, CDR1 is SGHDT and CDR2 is YYEEEE. Deletions cut 6 bases from V and 5 bases from J, with 15 bases between.

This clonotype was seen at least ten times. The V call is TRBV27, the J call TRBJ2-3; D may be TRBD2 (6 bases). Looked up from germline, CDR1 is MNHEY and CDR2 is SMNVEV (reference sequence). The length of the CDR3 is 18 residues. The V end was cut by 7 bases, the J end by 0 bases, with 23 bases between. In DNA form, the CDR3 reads TGTGCCAGCACCCACCGGGGTCGGGGGAGTCCTAGCACAGATACGCAGTATTTT. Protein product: CASTHRGRGSPSTDTQYF.

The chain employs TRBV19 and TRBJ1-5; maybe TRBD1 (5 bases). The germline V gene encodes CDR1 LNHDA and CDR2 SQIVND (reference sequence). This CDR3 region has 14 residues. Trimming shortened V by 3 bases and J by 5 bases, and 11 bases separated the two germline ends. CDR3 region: CASSISQVDQPQHF. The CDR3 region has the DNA TGTGCCAGTAGTATTTCACAGGTCGATCAGCCCCAGCATTTT.

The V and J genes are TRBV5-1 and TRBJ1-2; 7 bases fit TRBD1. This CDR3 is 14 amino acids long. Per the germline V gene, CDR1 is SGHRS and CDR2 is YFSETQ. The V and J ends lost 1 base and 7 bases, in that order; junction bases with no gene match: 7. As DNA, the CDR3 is TGCGCCAGCAGCTTGTCCGGGGCAGGGGGTGGCTACACCTTC. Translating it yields CASSLSGAGGGYTF.

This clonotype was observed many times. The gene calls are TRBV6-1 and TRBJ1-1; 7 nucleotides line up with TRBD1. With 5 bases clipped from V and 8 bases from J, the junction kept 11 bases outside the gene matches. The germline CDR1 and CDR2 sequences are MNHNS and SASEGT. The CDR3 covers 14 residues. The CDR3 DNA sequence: TGTGCCAGCAGTTCCCGACAGGGAGTCATAGAAGCTTTCTTT. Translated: CASSSRQGVIEAFF.

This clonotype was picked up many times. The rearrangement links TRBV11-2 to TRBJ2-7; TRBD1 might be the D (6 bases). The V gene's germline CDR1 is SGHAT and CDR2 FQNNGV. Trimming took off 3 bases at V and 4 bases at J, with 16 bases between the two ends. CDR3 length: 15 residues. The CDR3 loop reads CASSFTPGHVYEQYV. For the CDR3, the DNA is TGTGCCAGCAGCTTTACCCCGGGACACGTGTACGAGCAGTACGTC.

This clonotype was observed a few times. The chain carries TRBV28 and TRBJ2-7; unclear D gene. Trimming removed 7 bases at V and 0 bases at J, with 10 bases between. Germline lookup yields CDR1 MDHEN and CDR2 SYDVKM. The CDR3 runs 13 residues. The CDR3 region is CASTQGLSYEQYF. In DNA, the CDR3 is TGTGCCAGCACCCAAGGCCTCTCCTACGAGCAGTACTTC.

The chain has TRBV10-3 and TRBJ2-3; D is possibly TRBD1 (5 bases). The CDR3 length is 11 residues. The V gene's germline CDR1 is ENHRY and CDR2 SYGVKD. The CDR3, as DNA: TGTGCTTCTGGGGCCAGAGATACGCAGTATTTT. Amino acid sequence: CASGARDTQYF.

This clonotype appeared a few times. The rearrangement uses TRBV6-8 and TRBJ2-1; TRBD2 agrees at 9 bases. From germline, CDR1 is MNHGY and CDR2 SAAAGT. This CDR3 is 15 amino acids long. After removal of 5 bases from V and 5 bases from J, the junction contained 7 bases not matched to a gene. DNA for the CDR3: TGTGCCAGCAGTGAGAACCGACTAGCGGACAATGAGCAGTTCTTC. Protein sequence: CASSENRLADNEQFF.

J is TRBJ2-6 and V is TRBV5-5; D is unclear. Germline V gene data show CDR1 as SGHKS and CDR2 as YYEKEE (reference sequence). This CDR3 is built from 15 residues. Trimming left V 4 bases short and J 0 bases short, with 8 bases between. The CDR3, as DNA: TGTGCCAGCAGCAACAGCCTCTCTGGGGCCAACGTCCTGACTTTC. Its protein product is CASSNSLSGANVLTF.

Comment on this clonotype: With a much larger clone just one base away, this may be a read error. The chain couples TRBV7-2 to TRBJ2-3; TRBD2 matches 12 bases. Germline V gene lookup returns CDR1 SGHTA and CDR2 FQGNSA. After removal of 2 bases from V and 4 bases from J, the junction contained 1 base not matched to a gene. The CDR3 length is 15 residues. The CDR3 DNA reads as TGTGCCAGCAGCTTACTAGCGGGAGGGGCAGATACGCAGTATTTT. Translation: CASSLLAGGADTQYF.

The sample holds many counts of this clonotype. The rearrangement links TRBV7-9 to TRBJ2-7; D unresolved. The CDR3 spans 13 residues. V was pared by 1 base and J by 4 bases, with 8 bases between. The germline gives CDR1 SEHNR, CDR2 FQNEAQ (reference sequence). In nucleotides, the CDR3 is TGTGCCAGCAGCTTAGACGAGGTATACGAGCAGTACGTC. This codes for CASSLDEVYEQYV.

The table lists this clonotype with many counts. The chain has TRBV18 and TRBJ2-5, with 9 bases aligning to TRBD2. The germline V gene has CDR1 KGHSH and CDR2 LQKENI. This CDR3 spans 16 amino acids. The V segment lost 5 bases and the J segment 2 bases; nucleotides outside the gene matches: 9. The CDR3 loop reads CASSSEGLAGQETQYF. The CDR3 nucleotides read TGTGCCAGCTCATCGGAGGGACTAGCTGGTCAAGAGACCCAGTACTTC.

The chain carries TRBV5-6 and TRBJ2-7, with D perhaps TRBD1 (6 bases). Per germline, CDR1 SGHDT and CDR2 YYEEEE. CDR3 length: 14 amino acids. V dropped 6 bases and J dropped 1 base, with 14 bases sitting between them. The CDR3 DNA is TGTGCCAGCACCCCATGGGGGCAGTCCTACGAGCAGTACTTC. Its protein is CASTPWGQSYEQYF.

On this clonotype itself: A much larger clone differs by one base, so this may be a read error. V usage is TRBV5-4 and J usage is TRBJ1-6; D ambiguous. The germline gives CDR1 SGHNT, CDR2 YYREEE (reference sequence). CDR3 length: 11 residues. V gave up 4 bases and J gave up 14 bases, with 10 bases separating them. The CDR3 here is CASSQGSTLHF. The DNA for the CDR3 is TGTGCCAGCAGCCAAGGCTCCACCCTCCACTTT.

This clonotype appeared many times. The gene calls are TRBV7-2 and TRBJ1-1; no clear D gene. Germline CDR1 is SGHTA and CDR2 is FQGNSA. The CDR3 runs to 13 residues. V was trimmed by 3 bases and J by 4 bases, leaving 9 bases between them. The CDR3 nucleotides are TGTGCCAGCAGCTTTGGTGGAAGCACTGAAGCTTTCTTT. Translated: CASSFGGSTEAFF.

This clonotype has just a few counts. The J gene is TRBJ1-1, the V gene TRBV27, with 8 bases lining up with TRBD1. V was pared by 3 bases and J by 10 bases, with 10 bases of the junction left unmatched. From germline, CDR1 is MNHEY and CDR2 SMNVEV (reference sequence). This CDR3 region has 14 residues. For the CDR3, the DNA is TGTGCCAGCAGTTTTGGGACAGGTCTCGTGGGAGCTTTCTTT. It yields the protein CASSFGTGLVGAFF.

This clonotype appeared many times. In DNA, the CDR3 is TGTGCCAGCTCCCGCTCGGCCGGGGGTCGGGCTGAAGCTTTCTTT. Encoded protein: CASSRSAGGRAEAFF. This chain uses TRBV18 with TRBJ1-1; a weak D match, TRBD1 (5 bases). Germline V gene sequence: CDR1 KGHSH, CDR2 LQKENI. V gave up 6 bases and J gave up 6 bases, with 20 bases separating them. The CDR3 totals 15 residues.

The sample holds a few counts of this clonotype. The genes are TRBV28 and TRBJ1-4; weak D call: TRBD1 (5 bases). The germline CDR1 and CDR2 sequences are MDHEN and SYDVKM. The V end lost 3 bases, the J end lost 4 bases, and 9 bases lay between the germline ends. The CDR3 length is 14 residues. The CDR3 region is CASSFEGFNEKLFF. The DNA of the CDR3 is TGTGCCAGCAGTTTTGAGGGGTTTAATGAAAAACTGTTTTTT.

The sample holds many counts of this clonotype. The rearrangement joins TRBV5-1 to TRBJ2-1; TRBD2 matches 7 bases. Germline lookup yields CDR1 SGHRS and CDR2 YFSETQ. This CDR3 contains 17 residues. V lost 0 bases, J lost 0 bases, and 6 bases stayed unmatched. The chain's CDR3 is CASSLARTRSSYNEQFF. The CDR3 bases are TGCGCCAGCAGCTTGGCCCGGACTAGAAGCTCCTACAATGAGCAGTTCTTC.

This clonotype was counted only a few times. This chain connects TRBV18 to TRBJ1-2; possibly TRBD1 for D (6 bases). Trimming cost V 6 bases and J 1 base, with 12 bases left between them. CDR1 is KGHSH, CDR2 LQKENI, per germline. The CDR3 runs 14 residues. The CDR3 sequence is CASSQNRDNYGYTF. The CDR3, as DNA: TGTGCCAGCTCCCAAAACAGGGATAACTATGGCTACACCTTC.

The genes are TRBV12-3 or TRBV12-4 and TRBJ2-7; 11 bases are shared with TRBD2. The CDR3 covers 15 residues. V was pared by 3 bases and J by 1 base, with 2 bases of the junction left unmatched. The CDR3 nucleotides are TGTGCCAGCAGTTTTGGACTAGCGGGTTCCTACGAGCAGTACTTC. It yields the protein CASSFGLAGSYEQYF.

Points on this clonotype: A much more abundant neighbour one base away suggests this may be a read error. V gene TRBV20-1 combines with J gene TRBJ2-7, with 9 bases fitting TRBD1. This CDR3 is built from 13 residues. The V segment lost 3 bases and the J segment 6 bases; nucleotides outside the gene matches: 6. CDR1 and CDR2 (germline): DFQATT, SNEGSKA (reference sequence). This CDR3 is CSASARTGAEQYF. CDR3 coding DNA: TGCAGTGCTAGTGCCAGGACAGGGGCCGAGCAGTACTTC.

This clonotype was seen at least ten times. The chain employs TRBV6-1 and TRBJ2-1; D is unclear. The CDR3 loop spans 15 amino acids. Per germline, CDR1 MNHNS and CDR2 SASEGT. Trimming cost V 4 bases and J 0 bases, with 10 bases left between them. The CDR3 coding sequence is TGTGCCAGCAGTGTAGGGCGGAGCTCCTACAATGAGCAGTTCTTC. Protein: CASSVGRSSYNEQFF.

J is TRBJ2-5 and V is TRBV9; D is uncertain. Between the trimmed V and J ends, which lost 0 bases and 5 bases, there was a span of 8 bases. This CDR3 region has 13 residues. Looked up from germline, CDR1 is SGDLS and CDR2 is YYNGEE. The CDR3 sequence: CASSVASRETQYF. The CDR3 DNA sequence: TGTGCCAGCAGCGTAGCTTCACGGGAGACCCAGTACTTC.

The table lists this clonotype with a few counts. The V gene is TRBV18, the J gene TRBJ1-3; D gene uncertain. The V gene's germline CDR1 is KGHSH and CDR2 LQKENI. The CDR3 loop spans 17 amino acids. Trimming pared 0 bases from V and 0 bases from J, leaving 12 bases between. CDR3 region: CASSPPLKGGSGNTIYF. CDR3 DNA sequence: TGTGCCAGCTCACCACCTCTTAAGGGAGGCTCTGGAAACACCATATATTTT.

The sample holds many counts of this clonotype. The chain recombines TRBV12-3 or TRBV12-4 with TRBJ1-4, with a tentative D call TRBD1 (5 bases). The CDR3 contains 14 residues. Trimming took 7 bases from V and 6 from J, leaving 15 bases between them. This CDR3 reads CASTAMGGDEKLFF. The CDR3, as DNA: TGTGCCAGCACCGCCATGGGAGGGGATGAAAAACTGTTTTTT.